These 11 T cell receptor beta chains share one sample of origin, sequenced in a study of T cell responses to AZD1222 COVID-19 vaccine. The repertoire was sequenced with immunoSEQ multiplex PCR; TCRdb's copy has only in-frame clones and lacks some. Found here are approximately 120,000 clones, 70% to 90% of them singletons; the top ten hold 8% to 10%. The sequencing here drew on peripheral blood, taken 28 days after the second AZD1222 dose. These receptors were obtained from an adult who received the AZD1222 COVID-19 vaccine.

This chain uses TRBV6-2 or TRBV6-3 with TRBJ1-2; TRBD1 might be the D (5 bases). The V end lost 2 bases, the J end lost 2 bases, and 12 bases lay between the germline ends. The CDR3 sequence is 15 residues long. Germline CDR1 reads MNHEY; CDR2 reads SVGEGT. This CDR3 is CASSYGPGTNYGYTF. The CDR3 nucleotides read TGTGCCAGCAGTTACGGGCCAGGGACGAACTATGGCTACACCTTC.

The table lists this clone with a count of one. This chain joins TRBV5-6 and TRBJ1-6; D might be TRBD1 (6 bases). The germline V gene encodes CDR1 SGHDT and CDR2 YYEEEE. This CDR3 comprises 17 residues. Deletions cut 0 bases from V and 2 bases from J, with 12 bases between. The CDR3 DNA reads TGTGCCAGCAGCTTGGGAAGGAGGGGGACCTATAATTCACCCCTCCACTTT. It encodes CASSLGRRGTYNSPLHF.

This clone was observed a few times. The rearrangement uses TRBV5-1 and TRBJ2-1; TRBD1 or TRBD2 may be the D gene (5 bases each). Looked up from germline, CDR1 is SGHRS and CDR2 is YFSETQ. V was trimmed by 4 bases and J by 7 bases, leaving 18 bases between them. This CDR3 has 15 amino acids. CDR3: CASSVAGTSWNEQFF. The CDR3 bases are TGCGCCAGCAGCGTAGCCGGGACCAGCTGGAATGAGCAGTTCTTC. Full variable domain (rest looked up from reference TRBV5-1 and TRBJ2-1): KAGVTQTPRYLIKTRGQQVTLSCSPISGHRSVSWYQQTPGQGLQFLFEYFSETQRNKGNFPGRFSGRQFSNSRSEMNVSTLELGDSALYLCASSVAGTSWNEQFFGPGTRLTVL.

The genes are TRBV6-5 and TRBJ2-2, with unresolved D. CDR1 is MNHEY, CDR2 SVGAGI, per germline. V dropped 7 bases and J dropped 1 base, with 10 bases sitting between them. The CDR3 consists of 14 residues. The CDR3 bases are TGTGCCAGCAAGAGGACGGTGAACACCGGGGAGCTGTTTTTT. Its translation: CASKRTVNTGELFF.

CDR3 bases: TGTGCCATCAGTGATAGCACTAGCGGGAGATACGAGCAGTACTTC. Protein product: CAISDSTSGRYEQYF. The gene calls are TRBV10-3 and TRBJ2-7, with 11 bases matching TRBD2. Unmatched junction bases numbered 5, after V lost 3 bases and J lost 4 bases. The CDR3 loop spans 15 amino acids. CDR1 is ENHRY and CDR2 is SYGVKD in the germline V gene.

The J gene is TRBJ2-2, the V gene TRBV3-1 (or the pseudogene TRBV3-2); 7 positions agree with TRBD1. The length of the CDR3 is 17 residues. CDR1 is LGHDT, CDR2 YNNKEL, per germline (reference sequence). V shed 7 bases and J 4 bases; nucleotides not matched to a gene: 15. The CDR3 DNA reads TGTGCCAGCACCTCGGGGCGAGGACAGGCGGGCACCGGGGAGCTGTTTTTT. It translates to CASTSGRGQAGTGELFF.

The V and J genes are TRBV2 and TRBJ2-5, with a tentative D call TRBD1 (7 bases). Between the trimmed V and J ends, which lost 10 bases and 5 bases, there was a span of 17 bases. CDR3 length: 13 residues. The germline gives CDR1 SNHLY, CDR2 FYNNEI. CDR3 bases: TGTGCCACACGACAGGGCGGGGTGGAGACCCAGTACTTC. It is translated as CATRQGGVETQYF. The complete variable domain, with remaining parts taken from reference TRBV2 and TRBJ2-5, reads EPEVTQTPSHQVTQMGQEVILRCVPISNHLYFYWYRQILGQKVEFLVSFYNNEISEKSEIFDDQFSVERPDGSNFTLKIRSTKLEDSAMYFCATRQGGVETQYFGPGTRLLVL.

The V call is TRBV10-2, the J call TRBJ1-1; 8 bases align to TRBD1. The germline V gene encodes CDR1 WSHSY and CDR2 SAAADI. The CDR3 extends over 14 amino acids. Trimming removed 9 bases from V and 4 bases from J; junction bases left unmatched: 10. The CDR3 DNA sequence: TGCGCCAGTCTTTTGACAGGGGAGGGCACTGAAGCTTTCTTT. It translates to CASLLTGEGTEAFF.

The chain couples TRBV10-2 to TRBJ2-7; D is ambiguous. Germline CDR1 is WSHSY and CDR2 is SAAADI. V was clipped by 7 bases and J by 3 bases, with 4 bases between them. The CDR3 is made up of 10 amino acids. The chain's CDR3 is CASKGYEQYF. The CDR3 DNA is TGCGCCAGCAAGGGCTACGAGCAGTACTTC.

The chain carries TRBV18 and TRBJ1-1; no definite D call. In germline, CDR1 is KGHSH, CDR2 LQKENI. V was clipped by 1 base and J by 1 base, with 13 bases between them. The CDR3 length is 16 residues. This CDR3 reads CASSPQELGQNTEAFF. CDR3 sequence (DNA): TGTGCCAGCTCACCACAAGAGCTGGGCCAGAACACTGAAGCTTTCTTT.

The chain carries TRBV7-9 and TRBJ1-2; D perhaps matches TRBD1 (5 bases). The germline V gene has CDR1 SEHNR and CDR2 FQNEAQ (reference sequence). V gave up 5 bases and J gave up 4 bases, with 11 bases separating them. This CDR3 region has 13 residues. The CDR3 is CASSLMGVYGYTF. CDR3 nucleotides: TGTGCCAGCAGCCTAATGGGGGTCTATGGCTACACCTTC.